This entry lists 14 T cell receptor beta chains sequenced from one sample in a study of blood T cell repertoires in COVID-19. Clones were sequenced by immunoSEQ multiplex PCR, and TCRdb holds only the in-frame ones, with some missing. The sample has around 270,000 clones, roughly 84% seen once. The sample was peripheral blood. These TCRs come from a man in his 60s with acute or convalescent COVID-19.

This clone was detected a few times. V usage is TRBV4-1 and J usage is TRBJ2-7; D gene uncertain. The germline gives CDR1 MGHRA, CDR2 YSYEKL. The ends were cut back, 0 bases at V and 5 bases at J, with 14 bases in the middle. The CDR3 is 15 residues long. The CDR3 DNA sequence: TGCGCCAGCAGCCAAGATTGGAGAGCAAGCGACGAGCAGTACTTC. This encodes CASSQDWRASDEQYF.

Only one count was recorded for this clone. The chain combines TRBV7-9 with TRBJ2-1, with TRBD2 matching 14 bases. The CDR3 runs 18 residues. With V trimmed by 5 bases and J by 2 bases, 8 bases remained unmatched. Per germline, CDR1 SEHNR and CDR2 FQNEAQ (reference sequence). The CDR3 nucleotides are TGTGCCAGCAGCCGAAGGACTAGCGGGAGGAGGGCCTACAATGAGCAGTTCTTC. Residues: CASSRRTSGRRAYNEQFF. The variable domain in full, completed from reference TRBV7-9 and TRBJ2-1, reads DTGVSQNPRHKITKRGQNVTFRCDPISEHNRLYWYRQTLGQGPEFLTYFQNEAQLEKSRLLSDRFSAERPKGSFSTLEIQRTEQGDSAMYLCASSRRTSGRRAYNEQFFGPGTRLTVL.

This sequence joins TRBV20-1 and TRBJ2-5, with unresolved D. The ends were cut back, 3 bases at V and 2 bases at J, with 13 bases in the middle. This CDR3 comprises 14 residues. Germline CDR1 and CDR2: DFQATT and SNEGSKA (reference sequence). The DNA of the CDR3 is TGCAGTGCTAGTCACTGGGCCCTACAAGAGACCCAGTACTTC. This codes for CSASHWALQETQYF.

This clone was picked up one time. The chain links TRBV5-1 to TRBJ2-5, with 7 bases matching TRBD2. V dropped 4 bases and J dropped 5; count of bases not matched to a gene: 2. The length of the CDR3 is 12 residues. Germline CDR1 is SGHRS and CDR2 is YFSETQ. Written as DNA, the CDR3 is TGCGCCAGCAGCAGGACTAGGGAGACCCAGTACTTC. Encoded protein: CASSRTRETQYF.

This sequence joins TRBV5-1 and TRBJ1-5; 8 bases match TRBD1. The CDR3 covers 14 residues. Per the germline V gene, CDR1 is SGHRS and CDR2 is YFSETQ. V lost 4 bases and J lost 5; bases outside the gene matches: 5. This CDR3 is CASSPGTGDQPQHF. The CDR3 nucleotides read TGCGCCAGCAGCCCCGGGACAGGCGATCAGCCCCAGCATTTT.

The chain recombines TRBV12-3 or TRBV12-4 with TRBJ2-5, with a possible D match to TRBD1 (6 bases). The CDR3 extends over 13 amino acids. Trimming cost V 5 bases and J 0 bases, with 7 bases left between them. CDR3 coding DNA: TGTGCCAGCAGTACAGGGCACCAAGAGACCCAGTACTTC. This translates into CASSTGHQETQYF.

This clone was seen only once. The chain uses TRBV7-9 and TRBJ2-7, with D perhaps TRBD1 (6 bases). Germline V lookup: CDR1 SEHNR, CDR2 FQNEAQ (reference sequence). The CDR3 contains 19 residues. Trimming shortened V by 2 bases and J by 7 bases, and 30 bases separated the two germline ends. The CDR3 sequence: CASSLLWGHRTEGKGEQYF. CDR3 DNA: TGTGCCAGCAGCTTACTATGGGGGCACCGGACAGAGGGAAAGGGGGAGCAGTACTTC.

The chain uses TRBV2 and TRBJ2-7, with D uncertain. The CDR3 loop spans 14 amino acids. V dropped 2 bases and J dropped 0 bases, with 8 bases sitting between them. Germline V gene sequence: CDR1 SNHLY, CDR2 FYNNEI. As DNA, the CDR3 is TGTGCCAGCAGTGAAATTAGAGGCTCCTACGAGCAGTACTTC. This gives the protein CASSEIRGSYEQYF.

V and J are TRBV2 and TRBJ2-5; no clear D gene. V was cut by 4 bases and J by 3 bases, with 12 bases left in between. The CDR3 is 14 residues long. Germline CDR1 SNHLY, CDR2 FYNNEI. CDR3 sequence: CASSGGQAKETQYF. The CDR3 DNA follows: TGTGCCAGCAGTGGTGGGCAGGCAAAAGAGACCCAGTACTTC.

The chain is built from TRBV7-9 and TRBJ1-2, with a weak D call TRBD1 (5 bases). The V end lost 6 bases, the J end lost 0 bases, and 8 bases lay between the germline ends. The germline V gene encodes CDR1 SEHNR and CDR2 FQNEAQ (reference sequence). This CDR3 is built from 13 residues. CDR3 bases: TGTGCCAGCAGGGGGCAGACTAACTATGGCTACACCTTC. Translated: CASRGQTNYGYTF.

This clone was counted only a few times. As DNA, the CDR3 is TGTGCCAGCAGCCAGGGGACTAGCGGGAGATACGAGCAGTACTTC. Protein product: CASSQGTSGRYEQYF. The chain has TRBV7-6 and TRBJ2-7, with 14 bases that match TRBD2. V shed 5 bases and J 4 bases; nucleotides not matched to a gene: 4. The V gene's germline CDR1 is SGHVS and CDR2 FNYEAQ. The CDR3 contains 15 residues.

The chain uses TRBV7-3 and TRBJ2-5; 8 bases align to TRBD2. Per germline, CDR1 SGHTA and CDR2 FQGTGA. The CDR3 length is 14 residues. The ends lost 5 bases at V and 5 bases at J; junction bases unmatched: 7. The CDR3 spells CASSPGGGRETQYF. CDR3 nucleotides: TGTGCCAGCAGCCCCGGGGGGGGACGGGAGACCCAGTACTTC. The whole variable domain, filled in from reference TRBV7-3 and TRBJ2-5, reads GAGVSQTPSNKVTEKGKYVELRCDPISGHTALYWYRQSLGQGPEFLIYFQGTGAADDSGLPNDRFFAVRPEGSVSTLKIQRTERGDSAVYLCASSPGGGRETQYFGPGTRLLVL.

The rearrangement joins TRBV19 to TRBJ1-1; possible D gene TRBD1, 6 bases. The V gene's germline CDR1 is LNHDA and CDR2 SQIVND (reference sequence). This CDR3 is built from 14 residues. The V gene lost 7 bases and the J gene lost 5 bases, with 17 bases spanning the gap. CDR3 nucleotides: TGTGCCAGTACCCCCGGGGGGGCGAGGACTGAAGCTTTCTTT. Translated: CASTPGGARTEAFF. The complete variable domain, with remaining parts taken from reference TRBV19 and TRBJ1-1, reads DGGITQSPKYLFRKEGQNVTLSCEQNLNHDAMYWYRQDPGQGLRLIYYSQIVNDFQKGDIAEGYSVSREKKESFPLTVTSAQKNPTAFYLCASTPGGARTEAFFGQGTRLTVV.

This chain connects TRBV9 to TRBJ2-7; 11 bases match TRBD2. The V and J ends lost 2 bases and 2 bases, in that order; junction bases with no gene match: 3. Germline lookup yields CDR1 SGDLS and CDR2 YYNGEE. The CDR3 has 15 amino acids. The CDR3 spells CASSVLAGGTYEQYF. Written as DNA, the CDR3 is TGTGCCAGCAGCGTGCTAGCGGGAGGTACCTACGAGCAGTACTTC. Filled out from reference TRBV9 and TRBJ2-7, the complete variable domain reads DSGVTQTPKHLITATGQRVTLRCSPRSGDLSVYWYQQSLDQGLQFLIQYYNGEERAKGNILERFSAQQFPDLHSELNLSSLELGDSALYFCASSVLAGGTYEQYFGPGTRLTVT.